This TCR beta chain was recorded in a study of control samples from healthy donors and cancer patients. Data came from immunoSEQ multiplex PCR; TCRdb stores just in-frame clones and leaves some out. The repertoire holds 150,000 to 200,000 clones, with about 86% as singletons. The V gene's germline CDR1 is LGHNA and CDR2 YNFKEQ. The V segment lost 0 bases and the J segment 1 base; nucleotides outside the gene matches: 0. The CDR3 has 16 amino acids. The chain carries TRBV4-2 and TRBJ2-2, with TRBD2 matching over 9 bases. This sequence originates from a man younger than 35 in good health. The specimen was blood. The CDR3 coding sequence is TGTGCCAGCAGCCAAGAACTAGCGGGGAACACCGGGGAGCTGTTTTTT. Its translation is CASSQELAGNTGELFF.